This is a list of T cell receptor beta chains from one sample in a study of T cell responses to AZD1222 COVID-19 vaccine. Libraries were prepared by immunoSEQ multiplex PCR; TCRdb keeps only in-frame clonotypes and omits some of them. This table has 130,000 or so clones, approximately 92% appearing once. The sequencing used peripheral blood, collected 28 days after the second dose of the MenACWY control vaccine. The receptors stem from an adult who received the MenACWY meningococcal vaccine as a control. The CDR3 runs from the conserved cysteine through the conserved F or W. Each record gives: clone size, V gene, J gene, D gene, CDR3 protein, CDR3 DNA. D genes are given only for firm matches. Rows give clone size only sometimes, using once, few, many, or a class for an expanded clone.

NA,TRBV5-1,TRBJ1-1,NA,CASSLVTSPYTEAFF,TGCGCCAGCAGCTTGGTAACCAGCCCCTACACTGAAGCTTTCTTT
NA,TRBV30,TRBJ1-5,NA,CAWSVLPLPISNQPQHF,TGTGCCTGGAGTGTATTACCGCTTCCAATTAGCAATCAGCCCCAGCATTTT
NA,TRBV24-1,TRBJ2-5,TRBD2,CATSPSSGGPPPETQYF,TGTGCCACCAGTCCTTCTAGCGGGGGGCCACCCCCCGAGACCCAGTACTTC
NA,TRBV28,TRBJ2-2,TRBD2,CASSFPRLAGVGFDTGELFF,TGTGCCAGCAGTTTTCCCAGACTAGCGGGAGTTGGGTTCGACACCGGGGAGCTGTTTTTT
NA,TRBV19,TRBJ2-7,TRBD2,CASSTLALSYEQYF,TGTGCCAGTAGTACACTAGCGTTGTCCTACGAGCAGTACTTC
NA,TRBV14,TRBJ2-4,NA,CASSQKDLGHHKNIQYF,TGTGCCAGCAGCCAAAAAGACCTTGGACACCACAAAAACATTCAGTACTTC
NA,TRBV7-9,TRBJ2-3,TRBD1,CASSFGTGLSTDTQYF,TGTGCCAGCAGCTTCGGGACAGGCCTAAGCACAGATACGCAGTATTTT
NA,TRBV11-2,TRBJ2-1,NA,CASSLVTGSYNEQFF,TGTGCCAGCAGCTTAGTAACCGGGAGTTACAATGAGCAGTTCTTC
NA,TRBV11-2,TRBJ2-3,TRBD2,CASSSGLALSTDTQYF,TGTGCCAGCAGCTCTGGACTAGCGTTGAGCACAGATACGCAGTATTTT
NA,TRBV7-2,TRBJ2-1,NA,CASSVRGTEYNEQFF,TGTGCCAGCAGCGTACGCGGGACAGAGTACAATGAGCAGTTCTTC
once,TRBV6-5,TRBJ1-2,TRBD1,CASSRNRGSNYGYTF,TGTGCCAGCAGCCGAAACAGGGGATCTAACTATGGCTACACCTTC
NA,TRBV7-2,TRBJ2-1,TRBD2,CASSFMGGSYNEQFF,TGTGCCAGCAGCTTCATGGGGGGGTCCTACAATGAGCAGTTCTTC
NA,TRBV5-1,TRBJ2-3,TRBD1,CASSLGALDRDVDTQYF,TGCGCCAGCAGCTTGGGGGCCTTGGACAGGGACGTAGATACGCAGTATTTT
once,TRBV27,TRBJ2-3,TRBD1,CASIIRWGQGADTQYF,TGTGCCAGCATTATACGGTGGGGACAGGGCGCAGATACGCAGTATTTT
NA,TRBV10-3,TRBJ2-1,TRBD2,CAIDGGEGYNEQFF,TGTGCCATCGACGGGGGGGAGGGGTACAATGAGCAGTTCTTC
NA,TRBV6-5,TRBJ2-7,TRBD2,CASSLGGGVYEQYF,TGTGCCAGCAGCCTCGGGGGGGGCGTGTACGAGCAGTACTTC
NA,TRBV5-6,TRBJ2-3,NA,CASSLVRGGTQYF,TGTGCCAGCAGCTTGGTCAGGGGGGGTACGCAGTATTTT
NA,TRBV29-1,TRBJ1-2,NA,CSVEKGDNPNYGYTF,TGCAGCGTTGAAAAAGGGGATAACCCTAACTATGGCTACACCTTC
NA,TRBV5-8,TRBJ2-4,NA,CASSLGVLAKNIQYF,TGTGCCAGCAGCTTGGGAGTTCTAGCCAAAAACATTCAGTACTTC
NA,TRBV11-2,TRBJ1-5,NA,CASSLNLDQPQHF,TGTGCCAGCAGCTTGAATTTGGATCAGCCCCAGCATTTT
NA,TRBV28,TRBJ1-4,NA,CASRNKINEKLFF,TGTGCCAGCAGGAACAAGATTAATGAAAAACTGTTTTTT
NA,TRBV19,TRBJ2-1,NA,CASRASIAYNEQFF,TGTGCCAGTAGGGCTTCAATCGCCTACAATGAGCAGTTCTTC
once,TRBV28,TRBJ2-6,TRBD1,CASSPRDSVSGANVLTF,TGTGCCAGCAGTCCCCGGGACAGCGTATCTGGGGCCAACGTCCTGACTTTC
NA,TRBV19,TRBJ2-5,NA,CARNTGLRETQYF,TGTGCCAGGAATACAGGGTTGCGAGAGACCCAGTACTTC
NA,TRBV24-1,TRBJ2-1,TRBD2,CATSPRLAGDDNEQFF,TGTGCCACCAGTCCCAGACTAGCGGGAGACGACAATGAGCAGTTCTTC
few,TRBV28,TRBJ2-7,NA,CASSLGSTYEQYF,TGTGCCAGCAGTTTAGGGTCCACCTACGAGCAGTACTTC
NA,TRBV28,TRBJ2-1,TRBD2,CASSLGGKVGLGVYPFSSYNEQFF,TGTGCCAGCAGTTTGGGGGGGAAAGTGGGTCTTGGGGTCTACCCCTTTAGCTCCTACAATGAGCAGTTCTTC
NA,TRBV12-3/TRBV12-4,TRBJ1-5,NA,CASSLRVFQPQHF,TGTGCCAGCAGTTTAAGGGTTTTTCAGCCCCAGCATTTT
NA,TRBV5-4,TRBJ2-1,NA,CASSLDYNEQFF,TGTGCCAGCAGCTTGGACTACAATGAGCAGTTCTTC
NA,TRBV7-9,TRBJ2-7,NA,CASSLARDEQYF,TGTGCCAGCAGCTTAGCCCGGGACGAGCAGTACTTC
NA,TRBV5-4,TRBJ1-2,NA,CASSTNYGYTF,TGTGCCAGCAGCACTAACTATGGCTACACCTTC
NA,TRBV7-8,TRBJ1-2,TRBD1,CASSRGTGVDGYTF,TGTGCCAGCAGCCGGGGGACAGGGGTAGATGGCTACACCTTC
NA,TRBV19,TRBJ1-2,TRBD1,CASTKDRGLGGYTF,TGTGCCAGTACCAAGGACAGGGGTCTTGGAGGCTACACCTTC
NA,TRBV5-4,TRBJ1-2,TRBD1,CASSLQGAGGYTF,TGTGCCAGCAGCTTGCAGGGGGCGGGTGGCTACACCTTC
few,TRBV6-1,TRBJ1-5,NA,CASSEIEGSNQPQHF,TGTGCCAGCAGTGAAATTGAGGGTAGCAATCAGCCCCAGCATTTT
NA,TRBV6-2/TRBV6-3,TRBJ2-5,NA,CASSYSRGGIETQYF,TGTGCCAGCAGTTACTCGAGGGGGGGCATAGAGACCCAGTACTTC
NA,TRBV15,TRBJ2-2,TRBD2,CATEGLAGTGELFF,TGTGCCACAGAAGGACTAGCGGGGACCGGGGAGCTGTTTTTT
NA,TRBV19,TRBJ1-5,NA,CASSIYKGQVDNQPQHF,TGTGCCAGTAGTATATATAAGGGGCAGGTGGACAATCAGCCCCAGCATTTT
NA,TRBV9,TRBJ1-1,TRBD1,CASSPSGTGTTEAFF,TGTGCCAGCAGCCCATCCGGGACAGGGACCACTGAAGCTTTCTTT
few,TRBV5-1,TRBJ2-7,TRBD2,CASSTVAGGNFWQYF,TGCGCCAGCAGCACCGTAGCGGGAGGTAATTTTTGGCAGTACTTC
NA,TRBV2,TRBJ1-5,NA,CASSDSRGNQPQHF,TGTGCCAGCAGTGACTCCAGGGGCAATCAGCCCCAGCATTTT
NA,TRBV5-5,TRBJ2-5,TRBD1,CASSFSETGKETQYF,TGTGCCAGCAGCTTCTCCGAGACAGGGAAAGAGACCCAGTACTTC
NA,TRBV15,TRBJ2-2,NA,CATSTGSNTGELFF,TGTGCCACCAGCACCGGGTCCAACACCGGGGAGCTGTTTTTT
NA,TRBV19,TRBJ1-2,NA,CSQAQRAALTF,TGTTCACAGGCCCAGAGGGCCGCCCTCACCTTC
NA,TRBV6-5,TRBJ1-5,NA,CASSPSRGSNQPQHF,TGTGCCAGCAGTCCGTCCAGGGGTAGCAATCAGCCCCAGCATTTT
NA,TRBV4-1,TRBJ1-3,NA,CASSQAGPFSGNTIYF,TGCGCCAGCAGCCAAGCCGGGCCCTTCTCTGGAAACACCATATATTTT
NA,TRBV5-6,TRBJ1-2,NA,CASSPDRRGYTF,TGTGCCAGCAGCCCGGACCGCAGAGGCTACACCTTC
NA,TRBV9,TRBJ2-2,TRBD1,CASSGTGANTGELFF,TGTGCCAGCAGCGGGACAGGGGCAAACACCGGGGAGCTGTTTTTT
NA,TRBV18,TRBJ2-3,NA,CASSPGLEPDTQYF,TGTGCCAGCTCACCAGGTCTAGAACCAGATACGCAGTATTTT
NA,TRBV28,TRBJ2-3,NA,CASSGGLRGSSTDTQYF,TGTGCCAGCAGTGGCGGGCTCCGGGGGTCTAGCACAGATACGCAGTATTTT
NA,TRBV28,TRBJ1-4,NA,CASSSQGFREKLFF,TGTGCCAGCAGTTCTCAAGGGTTTAGGGAAAAACTGTTTTTT
NA,TRBV7-9,TRBJ1-1,NA,CASSLLNTEAFF,TGTGCCAGCAGCTTATTGAACACTGAAGCTTTCTTT
NA,TRBV5-8,TRBJ2-3,TRBD2,CASSLAGDRDTQYF,TGTGCCAGCAGCTTAGCGGGAGATCGAGATACGCAGTATTTT
few,TRBV6-2/TRBV6-3,TRBJ1-2,NA,CASSYSGPADGYTF,TGTGCCAGCAGTTACTCGGGACCGGCGGATGGCTACACCTTC
NA,TRBV28,TRBJ1-6,TRBD1,CASSPFRDRNSPLHF,TGTGCCAGCAGTCCTTTCCGGGACAGAAATTCACCCCTCCACTTT